There are a few counts of the clone carrying this T cell receptor beta chain. Methods used by the authors: Amplification of reference gene primers provided the estimated nucleated cell counts. Data came from immunoSEQ multiplex PCR; TCRdb stores just in-frame clones and leaves some out. V, J and clone size are taken as reported in that table, and D and trimming were inferred from the DNA itself. The sample has over 300,000 clones, around 90% seen once; the top ten hold about 6.8%. This entry is derived from a study of blood T cell repertoires in COVID-19. Germline V gives CDR1 SGHKS, CDR2 YYEKEE (reference sequence). This CDR3 spans 14 amino acids. Trimming cost V 4 bases and J 4 bases; bases outside gene matches: 6.

The genes are TRBV5-5 and TRBJ1-1, with TRBD1 matching 8 bases. The sequence was collected from a man aged 18 to 35 who had recovered from COVID-19. Material for sequencing was peripheral blood. The DNA of the CDR3 is TGTGCCAGCAGCCCCGGACAGGGAAGCACTGAAGCTTTCTTT. It is translated as CASSPGQGSTEAFF.